The 17 T cell receptor beta chains in this list originate from one sample, sequenced in a study of T-cell reconstitution after alpha-beta-depleted transplantation in children. A TCRbeta library incorporating unique molecular identifiers was prepared. TCRdb reprocessed the PCR reads with MiXCR, giving one entry per CDR3 protein. This table holds about 460,000 distinct CDR3 sequences, more than 9.5% found once. Here the sequenced sample was PBMCs, mostly from graft donor cells, taken 180 days after TCRalphabeta/CD19-depleted stem cell transplant. Receptors were obtained from a female patient aged 2 to 10 who had a stem cell transplant for aplastic anemia, so the T cells may come from the graft donor.

This clonotype was counted between two and nine times. V usage is TRBV7-9 and J usage is TRBJ2-1; possible D gene TRBD2, 6 bases. The germline V gene has CDR1 SEHNR and CDR2 FQNEAQ (reference sequence). CDR3 length: 16 amino acids. Trimming pared 5 bases from V and 8 bases from J, leaving 22 bases between. CDR3 sequence reads: CASSPHAREVLDEQFF. As DNA, the CDR3 is TGTGCCAGCAGCCCGCACGCCAGGGAGGTTTTAGATGAGCAGTTCTTC.

There are a few counts of this clonotype. The CDR3 end shows no conserved phenylalanine or tryptophan, and so a read error is likely. The limits of the CDR3 on the DNA are not certain, so only TCRdb's listed CDR3 is given. The chain combines TRBV20-1 with TRBJ1-2; the D call TRBD1 from the table was never checked on the DNA. Germline assignment: CDR1 DFQATT and CDR2 SNEGSKA (reference sequence). Ends included, the CDR3 has 11 residues. Here the CDR3 reads CSAFGTGVRGL.

This rearrangement joins TRBV5-1 to TRBJ1-1; possible D gene TRBD1, 6 bases. The V and J ends lost 4 bases and 8 bases respectively, with 18 bases between them. The length of the CDR3 is 14 residues. The germline gives CDR1 SGHRS, CDR2 YFSETQ. The CDR3 DNA follows: TGCGCCAGCAGCCCCAGACAGGCCGGGGGGGAAGCTTTCTTT. This encodes CASSPRQAGGEAFF.

This clonotype has just a few counts. The rearrangement uses TRBV27 and TRBJ2-7; 7 bases fit TRBD1. V dropped 3 bases and J dropped 2; count of bases not matched to a gene: 7. This CDR3 is built from 15 residues. CDR1 is MNHEY, CDR2 SMNVEV, per germline (reference sequence). The CDR3 is CASSLSGGATYEQYV. The CDR3 bases are TGTGCCAGCAGTTTGTCAGGGGGTGCCACCTACGAGCAGTACGTC.

The V and J genes are TRBV5-1 and TRBJ2-1, with TRBD1 matching 8 bases. Germline lookup yields CDR1 SGHRS and CDR2 YFSETQ. The length of the CDR3 is 16 residues. The V gene end was trimmed by 2 bases and the J gene end by 6 bases; junction bases not matched to a gene: 10. CDR3 nucleotide sequence: TGCGCCAGCAGCTTTGCCCGGACAGGGACGGGCAATGAGCAGTTCTTC. Amino acids: CASSFARTGTGNEQFF.

The table lists this clonotype with a few counts. This chain joins TRBV12-3 or TRBV12-4 and TRBJ1-2; 8 nucleotides align to TRBD1. J lost 2 bases, V lost 3 bases, and 8 bases had no gene match. CDR3 length equals 16 residues. This chain's CDR3 is CASSLGDRSSNYGYTF. The CDR3 nucleotides are TGTGCCAGCAGTTTGGGGGACAGGAGCTCAAACTATGGCTACACCTTC.

This clonotype appeared once. This could be a read error, since a much larger clone is one nucleotide away. The CDR3 nucleotides are TGTGCCAGCAGCTGCGGACTGTACACCGGGGAGCTGTTTTTT. This sequence encodes CASSCGLYTGELFF. The V and J genes are TRBV12-3 or TRBV12-4 and TRBJ2-2; D is possibly TRBD2 (5 bases). This CDR3 comprises 14 residues. Trimming removed 6 bases from V and 3 bases from J, with 11 bases in between.

This clonotype has at least ten counts. J is TRBJ2-7 and V is TRBV12-3 or TRBV12-4, with D possibly matching TRBD1 (6 bases). V was shortened by 8 bases and J by 1 base, with 15 bases between the two germline ends. CDR3 length: 14 amino acids. CDR3 nucleotide sequence: TGTGCCAGCTCGTGGGGGCACAGGTCCTACGAGCAGTACTTC. The encoded protein is CASSWGHRSYEQYF.

The chain carries TRBV3-1 and TRBJ1-4, with D perhaps TRBD1 (5 bases). The ends were cut back, 0 bases at V and 8 bases at J, with 16 bases in the middle. Looked up from germline, CDR1 is LGHDT and CDR2 is YNNKEL (reference sequence). CDR3 length: 16 amino acids. The CDR3 reads CASSQDPGVGREKLFF. DNA of the CDR3: TGTGCCAGCAGCCAAGACCCGGGGGTCGGACGGGAAAAACTGTTTTTT.

This clonotype was observed a handful of times. J is TRBJ1-1 and V is TRBV24-1; 7 bases map to TRBD1. The ends lost 8 bases at V and 0 bases at J; junction bases unmatched: 2. CDR1 is KGHDR, CDR2 SFDVKD, per germline. CDR3 length: 13 amino acids. CDR3 DNA: TGTGCCACCACAGACAGGGTGAACACTGAAGCTTTCTTT. Translated, it gives CATTDRVNTEAFF.

The chain recombines TRBV12-3 or TRBV12-4 with TRBJ2-3; D unresolved. CDR3 size: 12 residues. V was clipped by 6 bases and J by 7 bases, with 11 bases between them. CDR3 sequence reads: CASRMGDYTQYF. CDR3 DNA sequence: TGTGCCAGCAGGATGGGCGACTATACGCAGTATTTT.

This clonotype was counted only a few times. This chain joins TRBV6-5 and TRBJ1-1, with D maybe TRBD1 (5 bases). The CDR3 length is 14 residues. V dropped 1 base and J dropped 8 bases, with 14 bases sitting between them. CDR1 and CDR2 from the germline V gene are MNHEY and SVGAGI. CDR3 residues: CASSYFKRDDEAFF. CDR3 coding DNA: TGTGCCAGCAGTTACTTTAAAAGGGACGACGAAGCTTTCTTT.

V is TRBV27 and J is TRBJ2-3, with D possibly being TRBD2 (6 bases). The germline V gene has CDR1 MNHEY and CDR2 SMNVEV (reference sequence). The CDR3 runs 13 residues. Trimming removed 3 bases at V and 5 bases at J, with 9 bases between. Here the CDR3 reads CASSFRERDTQYF. The CDR3 DNA reads TGTGCCAGCAGTTTCCGGGAGAGAGATACGCAGTATTTT.

This clonotype was seen a few times. V gene TRBV7-2 combines with J gene TRBJ2-7; 8 nucleotides match TRBD2. Germline assignment: CDR1 SGHTA and CDR2 FQGNSA. Trimming at V came to 4 bases and at J to 6 bases, leaving 14 bases not matched to a gene. The CDR3 consists of 16 residues. For the CDR3, the DNA is TGTGCCAGCAGCTCCCCTGGAGGGGCGGGAGGAGGCGAGCAGTACTTC. Translating gives CASSSPGGAGGGEQYF.

There are many counts of this clonotype. The CDR3: CASSMWDRSQETQYF. In DNA, the CDR3 is TGTGCCAGTAGTATGTGGGACAGGAGCCAAGAGACCCAGTACTTC. The genes are TRBV19 and TRBJ2-5, with 8 bases matching TRBD1. The germline V gene encodes CDR1 LNHDA and CDR2 SQIVND (reference sequence). J gave up 1 base and V 3 bases, and 4 bases lay outside the gene matches. This CDR3 contains 15 residues.

The rearrangement uses TRBV5-1 and TRBJ1-1; D is uncertain. CDR1 and CDR2 from the germline V gene are SGHRS and YFSETQ. The length of the CDR3 is 13 residues. Trimming removed 6 bases from V and 1 base from J, with 10 bases in between. The CDR3 nucleotides are TGCGCCAGCACCTGGGAGGGGAACACTGAAGCTTTCTTT. This sequence encodes CASTWEGNTEAFF.

CDR3 sequence: CASSPPSGHTYNEQFF. The CDR3 DNA reads as TGTGCCAGCAGCCCCCCGAGTGGACATACTTACAATGAGCAGTTCTTC. The gene calls are TRBV4-2 and TRBJ2-1, with D perhaps TRBD1 (5 bases). Germline lookup yields CDR1 LGHNA and CDR2 YNFKEQ. The CDR3 contains 16 residues. V lost 4 bases, J lost 4 bases, and 17 bases lay in between.